The clone carrying this TCR beta chain was seen once. No antigen is known for it. This sample is drawn from a study of identifying expanded T cells in peripheral blood. Study-wide findings and caveats: Variance in clone template counts between roughly two-week samples significantly increased with total template count across all healthy donors.

Collection occurred without any documented infections or immune events in donors. The repertoire was sequenced with immunoSEQ multiplex PCR; TCRdb's copy has only in-frame clones and lacks some. There are tens of thousands of clones in the sample; roughly 84% occur only once, and around 20% lies in the top ten. The clonotype was recovered from a person aged 18 to 75 in good health. The sample was blood.

CDR3 in amino acids: CASSYSRDSNQPQHF. The CDR3 DNA follows: TGTGCCAGCAGTTACAGTAGGGATAGCAATCAGCCCCAGCATTTT. The rearrangement uses TRBV6-5 and TRBJ1-5; D uncertain. The CDR3 is 15 residues long. The ends were cut back, 2 bases at V and 0 bases at J, with 8 bases in the middle. Germline loops: CDR1 MNHEY, CDR2 SVGAGI.